Shown below are 19 T cell receptor beta chains from a single sample sequenced in a study of T cells after somatic rescue of genetic block. The method was immunoSEQ multiplex PCR; TCRdb's version includes in-frame clones alone and lacks a portion of them. The data hold under 15,000 clones, with 73% observed a single time. Sequenced input: peripheral blood mononuclear cells (PBMCs). These receptors all stem from a boy younger than 18.

V is TRBV27 and J is TRBJ2-5; 8 bases line up with TRBD2. The last part of the DNA fits TRBJ2-7 better; the J call may be wrong. The CDR3 is made up of 15 amino acids. The germline V gene encodes CDR1 MNHEY and CDR2 SMNVEV (reference sequence). CDR3 coding DNA: TGTGCCAGCAGTTTAACAGCGGGAGTTACCTACGAGCAGTACTTC. Encoded protein: CASSLTAGVTYEQYF.

The V call is TRBV5-6, the J call TRBJ1-3; D unclear. The CDR3 length is 16 residues. Between the trimmed V and J ends, which lost 4 bases and 2 bases, there was a span of 16 bases. Germline-derived CDR1 and CDR2 are SGHDT and YYEEEE. CDR3 coding DNA: TGTGCCAGCAGCCCCACTTTGGGTAGGGCTGGAAACACCATATATTTT. It specifies CASSPTLGRAGNTIYF.

This sequence joins TRBV5-1 and TRBJ1-2; TRBD1 matches 8 bases. V trimming: 5 bases; J trimming: 4 bases; junction bases outside the gene matches: 7. CDR3 size: 14 residues. Germline-derived CDR1 and CDR2 are SGHRS and YFSETQ. The CDR3 region has the DNA TGCGCCAGCAGTTCGTGGGACAGGCTCTATGGCTACACCTTC. Translating gives CASSSWDRLYGYTF.

This clone was seen once. This chain joins TRBV30 and TRBJ1-3; D gene uncertain. The V end lost 0 bases, the J end lost 4 bases, and 4 bases lay between the germline ends. The CDR3 contains 12 residues. Germline-derived CDR1 and CDR2 are GTSNPN and SVGIG (reference sequence). CDR3 protein: CAWSVPGNTIYF. CDR3 nucleotide sequence: TGTGCCTGGAGTGTACCAGGAAACACCATATATTTT.

This clone was seen just once. The chain is built from TRBV6-1 and TRBJ2-1, with D perhaps matching TRBD2 (6 bases). The CDR3 is 13 amino acids. Germline V lookup: CDR1 MNHNS, CDR2 SASEGT. Trimming stripped 11 bases from V and 2 bases from J, with 13 bases between. The CDR3 reads CAAGEAAYNEQFF. The CDR3 DNA reads TGTGCCGCCGGGGAGGCAGCCTACAATGAGCAGTTCTTC.

V gene TRBV6-6 combines with J gene TRBJ2-1, with D perhaps given as TRBD1 or TRBD2 (6 bases each). The length of the CDR3 is 15 residues. Germline-derived CDR1 and CDR2 are MNHNY and SVGAGI (reference sequence). With 1 base removed from V and 10 bases from J, the gap between germline ends came to 17 bases. This chain's CDR3 is CASSYYGGPLGEQFF. The CDR3 DNA reads TGTGCCAGCAGTTACTACGGGGGCCCCTTAGGCGAGCAGTTCTTC.

The chain couples TRBV7-6 to TRBJ2-7, with D perhaps TRBD1 (6 bases). The CDR3 contains 12 residues. Trimming left V 2 bases short and J 12 bases short, with 14 bases between. Germline CDR1 SGHVS, CDR2 FNYEAQ. CDR3 amino acids: CASSLSPGQVYF. The CDR3 DNA is TGTGCCAGCAGCTTATCTCCGGGACAAGTGTACTTC. Using reference TRBV7-6 and TRBJ2-7 for the parts outside the CDR3, the full variable domain is GAGVSQSPRYKVTKRGQDVALRCDPISGHVSLYWYRQALGQGPEFLTYFNYEAQQDKSGLPNDRFSAERPEGSISTLTIQRTEQRDSAMYRCASSLSPGQVYFGPGTRLTVT.

The V and J genes are TRBV28 and TRBJ1-1, with 7 bases matching TRBD1. Germline CDR1 and CDR2: MDHEN and SYDVKM. The junction had 13 bases not matched to a gene; V was cut back by 4 bases and J by 11 bases. The CDR3 is 14 amino acids. The CDR3: CASSSPPPRGNAFF. CDR3 nucleotide sequence: TGTGCCAGCAGTTCTCCACCCCCCAGGGGGAACGCTTTCTTT.

By frequency in the sample, this clone is medium-sized (0.01 to 0.1%). The V call is TRBV6-1, the J call TRBJ1-6; D remains ambiguous. The germline V gene encodes CDR1 MNHNS and CDR2 SASEGT. This CDR3 is 14 amino acids long. CDR3: CAGGNTRASSPLHF. CDR3 coding DNA: TGTGCGGGAGGTAATACCCGGGCCTCTTCACCCCTCCACTTT.

By share of the sample, this clone is medium-sized. The chain has TRBV28 and TRBJ2-1, with D uncertain. V was cut by 6 bases and J by 7 bases, with 13 bases left in between. From germline, CDR1 is MDHEN and CDR2 SYDVKM. CDR3 length equals 13 residues. CDR3 loop: CASSWTMVNEQFF. CDR3 bases: TGTGCCAGCAGCTGGACGATGGTTAATGAGCAGTTCTTC.

V is TRBV6-1 and J is TRBJ2-5, with 7 bases fitting TRBD1. V lost 7 bases, J lost 3 bases, and 11 bases stayed unmatched. CDR3 length equals 15 residues. Per germline, CDR1 MNHNS and CDR2 SASEGT. The CDR3 sequence: CASIPQGPFKETQYF. Written as DNA, the CDR3 is TGTGCCAGCATTCCACAGGGGCCCTTTAAAGAGACCCAGTACTTC.

The rearrangement uses TRBV5-1 and TRBJ2-1, with TRBD2 matching over 7 bases. From germline, CDR1 is SGHRS and CDR2 YFSETQ. V shed 4 bases, J shed 3 bases, and the junction held 4 bases outside the gene matches. This CDR3 is 14 amino acids long. The CDR3 DNA is TGCGCCAGCAGCCTCTTAGCGGGCTACAATGAGCAGTTCTTC. Translation: CASSLLAGYNEQFF.

The chain uses TRBV2 and TRBJ2-2; the match to TRBD2 covers 9 bases. Germline CDR1 SNHLY, CDR2 FYNNEI. V was clipped by 2 bases and J by 4 bases; unmatched bases: 5. CDR3 size: 16 residues. Here the CDR3 DNA reads TGTGCCAGCAGTGAACTAGCGGGGACTCTCACCGGGGAGCTGTTTTTT. Its translation is CASSELAGTLTGELFF.

The V and J genes are TRBV6-5 and TRBJ2-5, with D unclear. Per germline, CDR1 MNHEY and CDR2 SVGAGI. The CDR3 covers 12 residues. The ends were cut back, 10 bases at V and 1 base at J, with 10 bases in the middle. This CDR3 reads CATRSRQETQYF. CDR3 sequence (DNA): TGTGCCACCAGGTCCCGCCAAGAGACCCAGTACTTC.

A few counts support this clone. V and J are TRBV7-9 and TRBJ2-3; 7 bases map to TRBD2. Trimming removed 2 bases from V and 4 bases from J; junction bases left unmatched: 15. CDR3 length: 18 residues. The germline CDR1 and CDR2 sequences are SEHNR and FQNEAQ (reference sequence). CDR3 in DNA: TGTGCCAGCAGCTTAAGGGGAGGGGCGCGGGCCCCGGCAGATACGCAGTATTTT. Amino acid sequence: CASSLRGGARAPADTQYF.

This clone is categorized as medium-sized. This chain connects TRBV10-2 to TRBJ1-2; TRBD1 matches at 7 bases. The V segment lost 2 bases and the J segment 7 bases; nucleotides outside the gene matches: 4. The CDR3 covers 13 residues. CDR1 is WSHSY and CDR2 is SAAADI in the germline V gene. Here the CDR3 DNA reads TGCGCCAGCAGTGAGCCAGGGGGTTCTGGCTACACCTTC. Translated: CASSEPGGSGYTF.

V is TRBV7-9 and J is TRBJ2-3; TRBD2 might be the D (5 bases). V lost 4 bases and J lost 4, with 21 bases in between. Germline CDR1 is SEHNR and CDR2 is FQNEAQ (reference sequence). The CDR3 contains 17 residues. The CDR3 coding sequence is TGTGCCAGCAGCTCCTTTACTAGTATATGGTCACCAGATACGCAGTATTTT. Its translation: CASSSFTSIWSPDTQYF.

The J gene is TRBJ2-7, the V gene TRBV7-9, with a possible D match to TRBD2 (5 bases). From germline, CDR1 is SEHNR and CDR2 FQNEAQ (reference sequence). V lost 4 bases and J lost 3, with 22 bases in between. The CDR3 spans 17 residues. The CDR3 is CASSSPGYVTGLYEQYF. The CDR3, as DNA: TGTGCCAGCAGCTCCCCGGGATACGTTACTGGACTCTACGAGCAGTACTTC.

This clone was recorded a few times. This sequence joins TRBV6-5 and TRBJ1-5; a possible D gene is TRBD1 (6 bases). V shed 2 bases and J shed 7 bases, with 12 bases lying between them. Germline V gene lookup returns CDR1 MNHEY and CDR2 SVGAGI. This CDR3 comprises 14 residues. The CDR3 DNA reads as TGTGCCAGCAGTTACCACGAGGGGGTCCAGCCCCAGCATTTT. It codes for CASSYHEGVQPQHF.